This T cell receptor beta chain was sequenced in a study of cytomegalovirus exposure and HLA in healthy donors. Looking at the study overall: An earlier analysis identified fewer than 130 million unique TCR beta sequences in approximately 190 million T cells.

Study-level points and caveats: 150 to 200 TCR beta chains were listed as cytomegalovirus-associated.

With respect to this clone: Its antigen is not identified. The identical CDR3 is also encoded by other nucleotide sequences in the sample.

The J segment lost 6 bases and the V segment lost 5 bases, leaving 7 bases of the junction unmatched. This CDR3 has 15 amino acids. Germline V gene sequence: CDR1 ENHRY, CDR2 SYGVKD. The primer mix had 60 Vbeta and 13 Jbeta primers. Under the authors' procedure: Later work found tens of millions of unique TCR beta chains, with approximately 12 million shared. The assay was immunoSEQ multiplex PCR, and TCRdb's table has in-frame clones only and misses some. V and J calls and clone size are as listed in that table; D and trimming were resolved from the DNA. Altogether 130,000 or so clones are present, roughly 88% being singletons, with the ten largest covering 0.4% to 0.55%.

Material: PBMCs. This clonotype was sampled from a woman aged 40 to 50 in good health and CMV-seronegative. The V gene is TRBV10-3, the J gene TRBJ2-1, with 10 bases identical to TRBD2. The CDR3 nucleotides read TGTGCCATCAGTCCGGGGCTAGCGGGAGTCAATGAGCAGTTCTTC. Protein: CAISPGLAGVNEQFF.